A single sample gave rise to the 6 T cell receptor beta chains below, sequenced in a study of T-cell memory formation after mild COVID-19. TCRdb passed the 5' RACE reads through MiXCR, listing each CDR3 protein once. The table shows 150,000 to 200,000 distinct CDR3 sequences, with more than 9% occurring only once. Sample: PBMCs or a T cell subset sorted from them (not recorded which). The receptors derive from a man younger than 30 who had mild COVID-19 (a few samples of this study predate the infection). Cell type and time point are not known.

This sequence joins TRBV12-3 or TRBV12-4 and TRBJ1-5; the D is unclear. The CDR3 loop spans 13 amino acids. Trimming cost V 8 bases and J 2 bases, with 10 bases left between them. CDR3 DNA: TGTGCCAGCGGATGGGCAGGCAATCAGCCCCAGCATTTT. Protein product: CASGWAGNQPQHF.

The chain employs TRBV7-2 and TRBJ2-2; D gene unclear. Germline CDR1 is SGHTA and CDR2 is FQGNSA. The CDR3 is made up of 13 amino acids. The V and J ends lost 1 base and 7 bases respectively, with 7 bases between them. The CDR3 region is CASSLGQVGELFF. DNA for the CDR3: TGTGCCAGCAGCTTAGGGCAGGTCGGGGAGCTGTTTTTT.

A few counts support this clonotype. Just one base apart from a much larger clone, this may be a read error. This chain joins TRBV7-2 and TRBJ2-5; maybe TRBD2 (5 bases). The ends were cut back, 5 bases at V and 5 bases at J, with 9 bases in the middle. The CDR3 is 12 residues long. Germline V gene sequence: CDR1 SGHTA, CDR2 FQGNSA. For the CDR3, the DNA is TGTGCCAGCAGCCACCCGGGGGAGACCCAGTACTTC. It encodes CASSHPGETQYF. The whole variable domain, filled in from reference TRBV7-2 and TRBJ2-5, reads GAGVSQSPSNKVTEKGKDVELRCDPISGHTALYWYRQSLGQGLEFLIYFQGNSAPDKSGLPSDRFSAERTGGSVSTLTIQRTQQEDSAVYLCASSHPGETQYFGPGTRLLVL.

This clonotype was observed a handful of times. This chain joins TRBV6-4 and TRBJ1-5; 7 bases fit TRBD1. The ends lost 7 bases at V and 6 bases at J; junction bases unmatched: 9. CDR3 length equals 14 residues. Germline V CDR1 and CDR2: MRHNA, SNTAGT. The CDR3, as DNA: TGTGCCAGCAAGCCCCACCAGGGGGGTCAGCCCCAGCATTTT. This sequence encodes CASKPHQGGQPQHF.

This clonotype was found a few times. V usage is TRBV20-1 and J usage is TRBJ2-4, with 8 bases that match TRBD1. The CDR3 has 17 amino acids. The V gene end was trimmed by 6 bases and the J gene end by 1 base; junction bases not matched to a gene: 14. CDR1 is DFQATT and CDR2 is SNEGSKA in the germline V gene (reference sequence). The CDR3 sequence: CSAQAPQGAGAKNIQYF. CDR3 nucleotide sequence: TGCAGTGCCCAAGCTCCCCAGGGGGCTGGCGCCAAAAACATTCAGTACTTC.

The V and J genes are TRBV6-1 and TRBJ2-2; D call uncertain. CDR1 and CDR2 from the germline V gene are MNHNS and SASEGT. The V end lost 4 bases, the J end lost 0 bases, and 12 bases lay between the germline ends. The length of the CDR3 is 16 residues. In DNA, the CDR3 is TGTGCCAGCAGTGTTAATCCCCTCCCGAACACCGGGGAGCTGTTTTTT. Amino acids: CASSVNPLPNTGELFF.